Each of the 6 T cell receptor beta chains below was sequenced from the same sample in a study of post-analysis software for immune sequencing data. Researchers reported that TCR beta cDNA libraries carried unique molecular identifiers. TCRdb re-called the PCR reads with MiXCR, one entry per CDR3 protein. The sample shows about 160,000 distinct CDR3 sequences, 35% to 40% of them seen only once. Sample: blood, taken after autologous hematopoietic stem cell transplantation. All receptors come from a girl aged 5 to 17 with multiple sclerosis.

This sequence joins TRBV12-3 or TRBV12-4 and TRBJ1-2; D is ambiguous. With 6 bases removed from V and 1 base from J, the gap between germline ends came to 12 bases. The CDR3 is made up of 14 amino acids. The CDR3: CASSWDSGNYGYTF. CDR3 in DNA: TGTGCCAGCAGCTGGGATAGTGGTAACTATGGCTACACCTTC.

There are a few counts of this clonotype. V and J are TRBV13 and TRBJ2-1; possibly TRBD2 for D (6 bases). From germline, CDR1 is PRHDT and CDR2 FYEKMQ (reference sequence). The CDR3 contains 17 residues. V was cut by 5 bases and J by 0 bases, with 17 bases left in between. CDR3 amino acids: CASSRESGSVSYNEQFF. The CDR3 DNA is TGTGCCAGCAGCCGAGAGTCCGGGAGTGTCTCCTACAATGAGCAGTTCTTC.

The genes are TRBV9 and TRBJ2-1; TRBD2 agrees at 11 bases. V lost 0 bases to trimming and J lost 6 bases; unmatched junction nucleotides: 5. CDR1 is SGDLS and CDR2 is YYNGEE in the germline V gene. The CDR3 contains 16 residues. CDR3 DNA sequence: TGTGCCAGCAGCGTAGCTGGGACTAGCGGATTCAATGAGCAGTTCTTC. It translates to CASSVAGTSGFNEQFF.

V gene TRBV7-2 combines with J gene TRBJ2-6; D is tentatively TRBD1 or TRBD2 (7 bases each). The V end lost 4 bases, the J end lost 0 bases, and 22 bases lay between the germline ends. The CDR3 loop spans 20 amino acids. The V gene's germline CDR1 is SGHTA and CDR2 FQGNSA. For the CDR3, the DNA is TGTGCCAGCAGCTGGGGGGGAACCGGGACAGTCCTCTCTGGGGCCAACGTCCTGACTTTC. Protein product: CASSWGGTGTVLSGANVLTF.

This clonotype was picked up many times. The chain couples TRBV20-1 to TRBJ2-7; either TRBD1 or TRBD2 may fit D (6 bases each). In germline, CDR1 is DFQATT, CDR2 SNEGSKA (reference sequence). The length of the CDR3 is 13 residues. The V end was cut by 6 bases, the J end by 3 bases, with 15 bases between. CDR3 protein: CSARQEGSYEQYF. The CDR3, as DNA: TGCAGTGCCCGACAGGAGGGGAGCTACGAGCAGTACTTC.

This clonotype was counted a few times. The J gene is TRBJ2-5, the V gene TRBV20-1, with 12 bases identical to TRBD2. Germline loops: CDR1 DFQATT, CDR2 SNEGSKA (reference sequence). The CDR3 is made up of 17 amino acids. Germline trimming cut 4 bases from V and 4 bases from J; bases unmatched to any gene: 13. The CDR3 bases are TGCAGTGCTAAACTAGCGGGAGGTACTCCCATGGGAGAGACCCAGTACTTC. Amino acid sequence: CSAKLAGGTPMGETQYF.